Listed here is a single TCR beta chain. The data belong to a study of T cell responses to AZD1222 COVID-19 vaccine. Generated by immunoSEQ multiplex PCR, the TCRdb table keeps only in-frame clones and is missing some. The profile shows about 140,000 clones, around 85% of them singletons. Germline V gene sequence: CDR1 SGHRS, CDR2 YFSETQ. The CDR3 has 16 residues. The trim removed 3 bases at V and 4 bases at J, leaving 6 bases unmatched. V is TRBV5-1 and J is TRBJ2-4; 11 bases are a match to TRBD2. The sample was peripheral blood, taken on day 0 of AZD1222 vaccination. The sequence came from an adult in good health. Written as DNA, the CDR3 is TGCGCCAGCAGCTACCTAGCGGGGGGCCCTAAAAACATTCAGTACTTC. This gives the protein CASSYLAGGPKNIQYF.